This TCR beta chain was sequenced in a study of cytomegalovirus exposure and HLA in healthy donors (dated by TCRdb to 2015 to 2018). Regarding the research as a whole: An earlier analysis of roughly 630 of the donors reported 250 to 350 Gb of sequence data and some 120 million unique TCR beta sequences from 150 million to 200 million T cells. An early release covering 550 to 650 HLA-typed donors comprised 250 to 350 gigabases of sequencing data and roughly 86 million unique TCR sequences. Of the roughly 410 genotyped donors, roughly 80% were placed in the genetic ancestry cluster associated with self-reported Caucasian donors. The study aimed to test whether signatures of past pathogen exposure could be identified by cataloging public T cell receptors. The study profiled the T cell repertoires of hundreds of subjects by immunosequencing and related them to cytomegalovirus serostatus. In addition to the first cohort of 666 subjects, a separate validation cohort of approximately 130 different subjects was used. The study combined high-throughput TCR immunosequencing, statistical association of individual TCRs with disease status, and machine learning to predict cytomegalovirus infection status. To study patterns of TCR occurrence, a later analysis re-analyzed previously published TCR beta repertoires from under 750 donors and added high-resolution HLA genotyping. Rather than using new phenotypic data, the later analysis identified candidate immune exposures from TCR beta sequences and from how often those sequences occurred across donors. An earlier analysis of fewer than 750 of the donors used high-throughput TCR beta sequencing to judge whether each TCR beta V gene segment behaved as functional or pseudogenic. Donor age, sex, ethnicity and CMV serostatus were compiled alongside the repertoire data. In a later genetic analysis, genome-wide SNP genotypes for 398 of the 666 donors were used, and that subset was treated as a discovery cohort. All discovery cohort repertoires had been generated on a single sequencing platform. HLA typing covered class I and class II loci at four-digit resolution. Typing coverage varied by locus: about 629-640 donors for A, B, C, DRB1 and DQB1; about 520 for DQA1; about 590 for DPA1; around 450 for DPB1. Four or five DR-DQ haplotypes were handled as single units for association and clustering because linkage in the cohort was strong. On average, roughly 250,000 unique TCR beta nucleotide sequences were sequenced per donor among 300 to 500 genotyped donors of the cohort, with roughly 18% of those sequences being non-productive.

In total, about 650 healthy bone marrow donors made up the cohort. Cohort members were all nominally healthy when sampled, although unrecorded immune exposures were likely present. The donor tested CMV seronegative, placing the donor among the 350 or so seronegative members of the cohort. Every donor gave a peripheral blood sample, and the peripheral blood mononuclear cells from that sample were used for TCR beta sequencing. Genomic DNA was extracted from the blood cell samples with the Qiagen DNeasy Blood Extraction Kit. Libraries came from the immunoSEQ multiplex PCR assay. For the multiplex PCR, a mixture combining 60 forward primers for TCR Vbeta segments and 13 reverse primers for TCR Jbeta segments was used. Amplification of the CDR3 region of rearranged TCR beta genes was performed with a multiplex PCR assay on genomic DNA. Amplified TCR beta libraries were sequenced as 87-base-pair reads on the Illumina HiSeq System. The authors processed their data as follows. In a later analysis, some 80 million unique TCR beta chains were counted across the approximately 640 repertoires, and roughly 11 million of these chains were shared by at least two donors. Raw reads were error-corrected and collapsed into unique sequences with a nearest-neighbor algorithm that merged closely related sequences to remove PCR and sequencing errors. V, D and J gene segments were assigned by aligning CDR3 sequences to IMGT reference sequences. For a sequence to be retained, a match of at least six nucleotides to both a V gene segment and a J gene segment was required. A rearrangement was called productive if the CDR3 had no stop codons and remained in frame with V and J, and every other rearrangement was called non-productive. CDR3 was defined by IMGT convention, running from the second conserved V-encoded cysteine to the conserved J-encoded phenylalanine. Sequences without an unambiguous match to a single V gene segment were excluded from the earlier analysis of 587 of the donors. In an earlier analysis of several hundred of the donors, V segments were called functional above 56.7% productive rearrangements and were called segregating when the between-donor standard deviation exceeded 5%. A statistical classification framework was built to diagnose cytomegalovirus status from the catalog of TCR beta chain sequences. A later analysis assigned V and J genes by comparing TCR nucleotide sequences with IMGT/GENE-DB human TR gene sequences. A later analysis assigned CDR3 sequences and most-parsimonious VDJ recombination scenarios with the TCRdist pipeline. In a later analysis, each TCR beta chain was defined by its CDR3 amino acid sequence together with its V-gene family, and reads lacking a unique V-gene family were excluded. A later analysis removed 600 or so highly shared, low-generation-probability nucleotide sequences to deal with suspected cross-contamination and a sequencing artifact. In a later analysis, a clonal expansion index was calculated for each public chain from normalized within-repertoire ranks of inferred template counts. In a later analysis, generation probabilities were computed with a VDJ recombination model fitted to out-of-frame rearrangements, and the resulting probabilities were checked against IGoR. A later analysis scored TCR-TCR, TCR-HLA and TCR-CMV co-occurrence with hypergeometric tests, applying a repertoire-size bias correction to TCR pairs. To estimate false discovery rates, a later analysis permuted the HLA or CMV assignments 20 times. A later analysis grouped co-occurring TCRs with DBSCAN, adding TCRdist sequence similarity when clustering within HLA-allele-positive subsets. Repertoires with fewer than 30,000 or more than 120,000 public chains were left out of co-occurrence clustering, as were about 5 repertoires with anomalous nucleotide sharing. In TCRdb, the immuneACCESS table is reduced to in-frame sequences with V and J assigned. These tables do not hold every clone; where another copy was compared, an unresolved V gene accounts for under half, and the others remain unexplained. Clone size and the V and J calls come from that table; the DNA yielded D and trimming. The sample profile shows roughly 80,000 clones; roughly 76% of them were found once. The ten largest clones take up approximately 1.9% of the sample.

For CDR1 and CDR2, the germline V gene lists MGHRA and YSYEKL. The CDR3 runs 14 residues from the cysteine to the phenylalanine. Solely the CDR3 DNA is kept, with 42 bases framed from the first base. Cut back by 4 bases and 7 bases, the V and J ends lie 17 bases apart. For this clone: Its antigen is still unknown. No qualities accompany the bases; no much larger clone lies one base away.

What the research found in general, with its limitations: Assigning TCR associations to individual alleles was difficult when HLA alleles, especially DR and DQ, strongly co-occurred. The classifier was reported to diagnose cytomegalovirus status with high specificity and sensitivity in both the original cohort and the validation cohort. A later analysis found that most CMV-associated TCR beta chains appeared HLA-restricted, with HLA associations seemingly driven largely by CMV exposure. The study listed over 150 TCR beta chains as associated with cytomegalovirus. Across donors, most TCR sequences were observed very rarely, whereas some public TCRs were present in many individuals. Specific HLA alleles were associated with 15,000 to 20,000 TCR beta sequences at a false discovery rate of 0.05 in a later analysis. For the cohort, immune exposure information was limited to CMV serostatus. Presence/absence analyses assumed roughly uniform sequencing depth across donors, an assumption that may not hold. A group of highly shared sequence variants was considered likely to be a technical artifact of the sequencing pipeline. About 15 rarely observed V segments, including chromosome 9 orphons, were excluded from the earlier analysis of about 500 of the donors because counts were too low. According to a later analysis, TCR association rates differed among HLA loci, with DRB1 alleles showing the most associated TCRs and HLA-C alleles showing the fewest. Several of the top co-occurrence clusters appeared to be linked to parvovirus B19, influenza, CMV and Epstein-Barr virus, according to a later analysis. V-gene and J-gene trimming of TCR beta chains was associated with a missense DCLRE1C variant in a later genetic analysis, and the association was replicated in an independent cohort. Broadly in line with IMGT annotations, most TCR beta V segments showed up in productive rearrangements about 87% or about 30% of the time in an earlier analysis of 450 to 750 of the donors. Because the 87-base-pair reads could not distinguish some IMGT-functional V segments, including TRBV6-2 and TRBV6-3, those segments were excluded. It was suggested by the authors that the approach could potentially be generalized to other disease states and immunological phenotypes. A further reported finding was that TCR beta sequences accurately predicted the HLA-A and HLA-B alleles for most subjects in the first cohort. Only TCR beta chains were sequenced in this cohort, and the absence of alpha or paired-chain data limited detectable features. Linkage disequilibrium might explain the correlated functional status among segregating V segments, but an unknown experimental factor could not be excluded. A later genetic analysis reported fewer N-insertions in productive TCRs among donors in an Asian-associated ancestry cluster than the roughly 670-donor mean. A few of the identified cytomegalovirus-associated TCR beta chains were confirmed in vitro to be specific for cytomegalovirus antigens. HLA typing was unavailable for some donors at each locus, so association tests used only the typed subset. In a later analysis, HLA-associated TCR beta chains showed more clonal expansion and lower generation probabilities than non-associated chains that were equally common.

The source of this sequence is a woman in her 30s in good health and CMV-seronegative. The V and J genes are TRBV4-1 and TRBJ2-7; tentative D gene TRBD1, with 6 bases matching. What was sequenced was PBMCs. The DNA sequence follows: TGCGCCAGCAGCCCCGACTGGACAGTGGGAGAGCAGTACTTC. Its amino acids are CASSPDWTVGEQYF.